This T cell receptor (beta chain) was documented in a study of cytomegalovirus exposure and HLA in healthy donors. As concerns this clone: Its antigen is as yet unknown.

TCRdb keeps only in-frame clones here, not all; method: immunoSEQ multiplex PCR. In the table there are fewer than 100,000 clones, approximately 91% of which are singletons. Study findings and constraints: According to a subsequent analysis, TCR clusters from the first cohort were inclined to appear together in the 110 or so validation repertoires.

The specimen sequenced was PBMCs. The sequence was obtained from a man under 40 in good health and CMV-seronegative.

The CDR3 spells CASSLNRLYGYTF. The CDR3 nucleotides read TGTGCCAGCAGTTTGAACAGGCTCTATGGCTACACCTTC. This chain uses TRBV28 with TRBJ1-2; maybe TRBD1 (5 bases). Looked up from germline, CDR1 is MDHEN and CDR2 is SYDVKM. Between the trimmed V and J ends, which lost 3 bases and 4 bases, there was a span of 9 bases. The CDR3 runs 13 residues.